This T cell receptor beta chain comes out of a study of CD8+ T cells in alopecia areata. Turning to the study itself: A regimen of oral tofacitinib, 5 to 10 mg twice daily, was given to treated patients. Findings and limits, study-wide: More clonal than normal scalp was lesional scalp, particularly alopecia totalis/universalis. Scalp sample data also include resident alphabeta T cells from normal skin.

Researchers took lesional scalp punch biopsies and peripheral blood from people who were alopecia areata patients. Concerning this clone: Antigen specificity is unknown.

cDNA reverse transcribed from extracted RNA served as the sequencing template. Sequenced by immunoSEQ multiplex PCR; TCRdb stores in-frame clones only, minus some. The sample includes some 180,000 clones, approximately 62% of them seen just once. The sample consisted of CD4+ T cells sorted from blood, taken at week 0. The receptor comes from a human donor with alopecia areata.

This CDR3 is CASSLFWQGHQPQHF. The CDR3 nucleotides are TGTGCCAGCAGCTTGTTTTGGCAGGGGCATCAGCCCCAGCATTTT. The chain recombines TRBV5-6 with TRBJ1-5; maybe TRBD1 (6 bases). Germline lookup yields CDR1 SGHDT and CDR2 YYEEEE. The CDR3 has 15 residues. V was clipped by 1 base and J by 5 bases, with 13 bases between them.